This is a list of T cell receptor beta chains from one sample in a study of T cells after yellow fever vaccination. MiXCR was run by TCRdb on the 5' RACE reads, yielding one entry per CDR3 protein. The sample contains 400,000 to 650,000 distinct CDR3 sequences, just over 20% of which appear only once. Sequenced material: PBMCs, taken around 3 weeks after the first yellow fever vaccination. Receptors originate from a man between 18 and 35 years old who received the YFV17D yellow fever vaccine. The CDR3 runs from the conserved cysteine through the conserved F or W. D genes are given only for firm matches. The listing skips clone size in some rows; elsewhere it reads once, few, many or a size class.

CDR3nt,CDR3aa,d_gene,j_gene,abundance,v_gene
TGCGCCAGCAGCCAAGGCCCCCAAGAGACCCAGTACTTC,CASSQGPQETQYF,-,TRBJ2-5,many,TRBV4-3
TGTGCCAGTAGTATAGATCCCGGGACAGGGTATGACAATGAGCAGTTCTTC,CASSIDPGTGYDNEQFF,TRBD1,TRBJ2-1,few,TRBV19
TGCGCCAGCAGCCAAGACCCATTCCCCCCCTCGGGCCCCGGGGAGCTGTTTTTT,CASSQDPFPPSGPGELFF,-,TRBJ2-2,-,TRBV4-3
TGCGCCAGCAGCTTGGCCAATAATTCACCCCTCCACTTT,CASSLANNSPLHF,-,TRBJ1-6,few,TRBV5-1
TGCGCCACCGGACCGCTGGCTGGAGAGACCCAGTACTTC,CATGPLAGETQYF,-,TRBJ2-5,-,TRBV4-1
TGTGCCAGCAGTTTTGGCCAGCTAAGGGGGACTGAAGCTTTCTTT,CASSFGQLRGTEAFF,-,TRBJ1-1,-,TRBV12-3/TRBV12-4
TGTGCCACCAGCAGAGACAGCCAAGGGACCCAGTACTTC,CATSRDSQGTQYF,-,TRBJ2-5,many,TRBV15
TGCAGTGCTAGCCCTAGACAGGGCTACCAGCCCCAGCATTTT,CSASPRQGYQPQHF,TRBD1,TRBJ1-5,few,TRBV20-1
TGTGCCAGCAGCCGAGTACACAATCAGCCCCAGCATTTT,CASSRVHNQPQHF,-,TRBJ1-5,many,TRBV7-2
TGCGCCAGCAGCCCTTACAACCCCGGGACTAGCGGGGGAGGGGAGACCCAGTACTTC,CASSPYNPGTSGGGETQYF,TRBD2,TRBJ2-5,-,TRBV5-1
TGTGCCAGCAGCTTGGACCCCCCTAACTATGGCTACACCTTC,CASSLDPPNYGYTF,-,TRBJ1-2,few,TRBV5-5
TGCAGCGTTCGACAGGGAGTCTATGGCTACACCTTC,CSVRQGVYGYTF,TRBD1,TRBJ1-2,many,TRBV29-1
TGTGCCAGCCTCAAGTCGACGCGGACTGAAGCTTTCTTT,CASLKSTRTEAFF,-,TRBJ1-1,-,TRBV7-9
TGTGCCAGCAGTTACATGGGCGGGGGGATCTCTGGGGCCAACGTCCTGACTTTC,CASSYMGGGISGANVLTF,TRBD2,TRBJ2-6,few,TRBV6-5
TGTGCCAGCACCAGGGGCGCCTTCAGCTCCTACGAGCAGTACTTC,CASTRGAFSSYEQYF,-,TRBJ2-7,-,TRBV12-3/TRBV12-4
TGTGCCAGCAGCCAAGCGGCGGGGCAGATTCAAGAGACCCAGTACTTC,CASSQAAGQIQETQYF,-,TRBJ2-5,-,TRBV4-2
TGTGCCAGCAGTTACATCTTCTCTGGGGCCAACGTCCTGACTTTC,CASSYIFSGANVLTF,-,TRBJ2-6,many,TRBV6-2/TRBV6-3
TGTGCCAGCAGTGGCCCAGGGGTGCAGTACTTC,CASSGPGVQYF,-,TRBJ2-7,-,TRBV12-3/TRBV12-4
TGTGCCAGCAGCTTGGCTCCGGGACAGGTTATCGAGCAGTACTTC,CASSLAPGQVIEQYF,TRBD1,TRBJ2-7,few,TRBV5-6
TGTGCCAGCAGCCAAGATCCTCTTTTCGGAGGGGAGCTGTTTTTT,CASSQDPLFGGELFF,-,TRBJ2-2,-,TRBV4-2
TGTGCCAGCAGCTTAGGGCCCGGACCGGACTCTGGGGCCAACGTCCTGACTTTC,CASSLGPGPDSGANVLTF,-,TRBJ2-6,-,TRBV5-5
TGTGCCAGCAGCTTATATCTGGGAGAGAACACTGAAGCTTTCTTT,CASSLYLGENTEAFF,-,TRBJ1-1,few,TRBV7-8
TGCGCCAGCAGCTTGGAGTGGGGGACACGGTCTGAAGCTTTCTTT,CASSLEWGTRSEAFF,-,TRBJ1-1,few,TRBV5-1
TGTGCCAGCAGCCAAGATTTGGGACAGCTTAACTATGGCTACACCTTC,CASSQDLGQLNYGYTF,TRBD1,TRBJ1-2,-,TRBV3-1
TGTGCCAGCAGCTTCCTACTTGCTGGAGGGGAGCTGTTTTTT,CASSFLLAGGELFF,-,TRBJ2-2,many,TRBV7-9
TGTGCCAGCAGCCGATCAAACAGGGGCACCTACAATGAGCAGTTCTTC,CASSRSNRGTYNEQFF,TRBD1,TRBJ2-1,few,TRBV9
TGCGCCAGCAGCCCCGGTTCTCGGGATGAAAAACTGTTTTTT,CASSPGSRDEKLFF,-,TRBJ1-4,-,TRBV5-1
TGCGCCAGCAGCTTTTCGACAGGGGGGGCCTACGAGCAGTACTTC,CASSFSTGGAYEQYF,TRBD1,TRBJ2-7,few,TRBV5-1
TGTGCCAGCAGCGCCATCAAGACAGGGGCGACCGGGGAGCTGTTTTTT,CASSAIKTGATGELFF,TRBD1,TRBJ2-2,-,TRBV9
TGTGCCAGCAGCTCCCTCGATAGCAATCAGCCCCAGCATTTT,CASSSLDSNQPQHF,-,TRBJ1-5,-,TRBV7-4
TGTGCCAGCAGTCCTACTCTAGCGGGGGGCCTTAATACGCAGTATTTT,CASSPTLAGGLNTQYF,TRBD2,TRBJ2-3,-,TRBV6-5
TGTGCCAGCAGGAACCCGGGACTATTCACAGATACGCAGTATTTT,CASRNPGLFTDTQYF,TRBD2,TRBJ2-3,few,TRBV7-2
TGCAGTGCTGCCCGGGACTCCCCAAGAGACGAGCAGTACTTC,CSAARDSPRDEQYF,-,TRBJ2-7,-,TRBV20-1
TGTGCCAGCAGTTATGGCAGGGGGCGAAATCAGCCCCAGCATTTT,CASSYGRGRNQPQHF,TRBD1,TRBJ1-5,-,TRBV27
TGCGCCACCACTGGAGGGGGAAGGAACATCGAGACCCAGTACTTC,CATTGGGRNIETQYF,-,TRBJ2-5,few,TRBV5-1
TGTGCCAGCAGCTTATATTGCCACCCGACCGGCATCGCGAACACTGAAGCTTTCTTT,CASSLYCHPTGIANTEAFF,-,TRBJ1-1,once,TRBV7-3
TGCAGCGTTGAGGGGACAGGTCTAAACTATGGCTACACCTTC,CSVEGTGLNYGYTF,TRBD1,TRBJ1-2,few,TRBV29-1
TGCAGTGCTGCCCGGACGGGGAACACTGAAGCTTTCTTT,CSAARTGNTEAFF,-,TRBJ1-1,few,TRBV20-1
TGTGCCAGCAGTTCCCCCGCCGGGACTAGCGGGGGGGCGTCCAAAAACATTCAGTACTTC,CASSSPAGTSGGASKNIQYF,TRBD2,TRBJ2-4,few,TRBV12-3/TRBV12-4
TGTGCCAGCAGCGTAGGTGGGGGACCTATTAACTATGGCTACACCTTC,CASSVGGGPINYGYTF,-,TRBJ1-2,-,TRBV9
TGTGCCAGCAGCTTGGGGGGGCTCGAGGGAGATACGCAGTATTTT,CASSLGGLEGDTQYF,-,TRBJ2-3,few,TRBV5-4
TGCGCCAGCAGCCCCAACCCCGGGACTAGGCGACTCAATGAGCAGTTCTTC,CASSPNPGTRRLNEQFF,TRBD2,TRBJ2-1,-,TRBV5-1
TGTGCCAGCAGCCAAGCACAGAATCATGAAGCTTTCTTT,CASSQAQNHEAFF,-,TRBJ1-1,-,TRBV4-2
TGTGCCAGTAGGCCCGGGACAGGACCTTCCTACGAGCAGTACTTC,CASRPGTGPSYEQYF,TRBD1,TRBJ2-7,-,TRBV19
TGCGCCAGCAGCGTCCTGGTGGGGGGGCCTTTAAATGAGCAGTTCTTC,CASSVLVGGPLNEQFF,-,TRBJ2-1,few,TRBV5-1
TGTGCCAGCAGCCAAAGGGACGGTGATGACATTCAGTACTTC,CASSQRDGDDIQYF,-,TRBJ2-4,-,TRBV3-1
TGTGCCAGCTCATCTAGGGAAAATGAGCAGTTCTTC,CASSSRENEQFF,-,TRBJ2-1,-,TRBV5-5
TGTGCCAGCAGCCCCAACGGGGGCGGGGAGACCCAGTACTTC,CASSPNGGGETQYF,-,TRBJ2-5,once,TRBV7-2
TGTGCCAGCAGCGTGCGGGGGGAACAAGAGACCCAGTACTTC,CASSVRGEQETQYF,TRBD2,TRBJ2-5,once,TRBV7-2
TGTGCCAGCAGCGGGGACAGCTCAAGCTATGGCTACACCTTC,CASSGDSSSYGYTF,TRBD1,TRBJ1-2,-,TRBV7-9
TGTGCCAGCTCAGAGTTTGATGGCTATGGCTACACCTTC,CASSEFDGYGYTF,-,TRBJ1-2,few,TRBV18
TGTGCCTGGAGTGCGGTGACAGGAACCCCTCAAGAGACCCAGTACTTC,CAWSAVTGTPQETQYF,-,TRBJ2-5,-,TRBV30
TGTGCCAGCAGTTACTCGTCGGCGGGGACTGGGGCCAACGTCCTGACTTTC,CASSYSSAGTGANVLTF,-,TRBJ2-6,-,TRBV6-2/TRBV6-3
TGTGCCAGTAGTATCAGCATCGCCTCCACAGATACGCAGTATTTT,CASSISIASTDTQYF,-,TRBJ2-3,few,TRBV19
TGTGCCAGCAGCTCCCCCCGGCAGGGGATTTGGGAGACCCAGTACTTC,CASSSPRQGIWETQYF,-,TRBJ2-5,-,TRBV7-9
TGTGCCAGCACCTACTACAGGGATTATGGCTACACCTTC,CASTYYRDYGYTF,-,TRBJ1-2,few,TRBV6-6
TGTGCCACCAGCAGACGAACCGGGACACCCATCCAAGAGACCCAGTACTTC,CATSRRTGTPIQETQYF,-,TRBJ2-5,few,TRBV15
TGTGCCAGCAGTCCCGCGGGCGGGGGAGGGGGTGAGCAGTTCTTC,CASSPAGGGGGEQFF,-,TRBJ2-1,few,TRBV6-1